The source of this TCR delta chain is a study of gamma delta lymphoproliferative disorders and STAT genes. Genomic DNA from isolated PBMCs served as the sequencing template. The CDR3 extends over 16 amino acids. Germline values: CDR1 TSESDYY, CDR2 QEAYKQQN. The germline V and J ends were trimmed by 7 bases and 2 bases, with 21 bases remaining between them. TCRdb redid clone calling on the multiplex PCR reads using CATT. The data contain about 3,000 delta-chain clones, 0.85% to 1.2% of them singletons. Remarks on this clone: The protein TCRdb gives is from a much larger clone and does not agree with this DNA's translation at residue 8, likely a read error; the protein shown here comes from the DNA.

This TCR came from a human donor in good health. The sequencing sample was made of blood. The genes are TRAV38-2/DV8 and TRDJ1; D might be TRDD3 (8 bases). In nucleotides, the CDR3 is TGTGCTTATCAAACCCTTCCTGGGGGACTAACCGATAAACTCATCTTT. Its protein product is CAYQTLPGGLTDKLIF.